Listed below are T cell receptor beta chains from one sample, sequenced in a study of T cells in Graves' hyperthyroidism and ophthalmopathy. TCRdb re-derived calls from the multiplex PCR reads in MiXCR, one entry per CDR3 protein. This table has about 520,000 distinct CDR3 sequences, less than 25% appearing once. The specimen was blood. All receptors derive from a man between 18 and 29 years old with Graves' hyperthyroidism. Each CDR3 is given with its conserved first and last residue. The D gene is left open where the match is weak. Some rows have no size entry. The others give once, few or many, or a class for an expanded clone.

len,d_gene,abundance,j_gene,v_gene,CDR3nt,CDR3aa
16,.,few,TRBJ1-2,TRBV6-5,TGTGCCAGCAGTTACAACCTCGGGGGGCTCTTCTATGGCTACACCTTC,CASSYNLGGLFYGYTF
11,.,many,TRBJ2-7,TRBV6-1,TGTGCCAGCAGTGAACGCGGAGAGCAGTACTTC,CASSERGEQYF
12,.,many,TRBJ1-2,TRBV6-1,TGTGCCAGCAGTGAAGGGGGGTATGGCTACACCTTC,CASSEGGYGYTF
14,.,.,TRBJ1-1,TRBV6-1,TGTGCCAGCAGTGCCTCGGGGGCGAGCACTGAAGCTTTCTTT,CASSASGASTEAFF
14,.,many,TRBJ1-1,TRBV6-2/TRBV6-3,TGTGCCAGCAGTAGGGCGGGCGGGTCAGATGAAGCTTTCTTT,CASSRAGGSDEAFF
17,TRBD1,few,TRBJ1-5,TRBV6-1,TGTGCCAGCAGTGAAGGGGGGGGACAGACTAGCAATCAGCCCCAGCATTTT,CASSEGGGQTSNQPQHF
15,.,once,TRBJ2-7,TRBV28,TGTGCCAGCAGTTTTCGAGGAACAGGGTACTACGAGCAGTACTTC,CASSFRGTGYYEQYF
14,TRBD1,.,TRBJ1-5,TRBV12-3/TRBV12-4,TGTGCCAGCAGTCAACAGGGGAAGAATCAGCCCCAGCATTTT,CASSQQGKNQPQHF
11,.,.,TRBJ1-1,TRBV11-2,TGTGCCAGCAGCCCTGACAGCCTAGCTTTCTTT,CASSPDSLAFF
17,TRBD1,.,TRBJ2-2,TRBV9,TGTGCCAGCAGCGTAGAGGGCAGGGGGCATAACACCGGGGAGCTGTTTTTT,CASSVEGRGHNTGELFF
14,.,few,TRBJ1-6,TRBV2,TGTGCCAGCAGTGATAGCCTCCCAAATTCACCCCTCCACTTT,CASSDSLPNSPLHF
13,.,.,TRBJ1-5,TRBV7-2,TGTGCCAGCAGCGGGCAGAACGGCTTACACCAGCATTTT,CASSGQNGLHQHF
14,.,many,TRBJ2-5,TRBV24-1,TGTGCCACCAGTGACTACGACAAGGAAGAGACCCAGTACTTC,CATSDYDKEETQYF
13,TRBD1,.,TRBJ1-5,TRBV6-5,TGTGCCAGCAGAGGACAGGGGCCTCAGCCCCAGCATTTT,CASRGQGPQPQHF
12,.,.,TRBJ2-2,TRBV12-3/TRBV12-4,TGTGCCAGCAGACTCCCTGATCGGGGGCTGTTTTTT,CASRLPDRGLFF
14,.,many,TRBJ1-1,TRBV19,TGTGCCAGTAGTATAGCGGCGGGAAGGACTGAAGCTTTCTTT,CASSIAAGRTEAFF
13,.,few,TRBJ1-2,TRBV28,TGTGCCGGCAGTTTGGACAGCCTGGGGGGCTACACCTTC,CAGSLDSLGGYTF
17,.,.,TRBJ1-6,TRBV6-1,TGTGCCAGCAGAGAACACCTCGTGGGGGAGGTGAATTCACCCCTCCACTTT,CASREHLVGEVNSPLHF
15,.,.,TRBJ2-4,TRBV28,TGTGCCAGCAGTAAAAACGACAGGCTAGAAAACATTAAGTACTTC,CASSKNDRLENIKYF
14,.,.,TRBJ1-2,TRBV18,TGTGCCAGCTCTTCTCGGTGGGAGTGGCGCCGGCACACCTTC,CASSSRWEWRRHTF
14,TRBD2,many,TRBJ2-7,TRBV7-9,TGTGCCAGCAGCTCGACTAGCGGAACGTACGAGCAGTACTTC,CASSSTSGTYEQYF
15,.,many,TRBJ2-5,TRBV9,TGTGCCAGCAGCGTAGACGGACGCATTCGAGAGACCCAGTACTTC,CASSVDGRIRETQYF
16,.,.,TRBJ2-7,TRBV5-1,TGCGCCAGCAGCCCTTGGACCGACACCGCACACTACGAGCAGTATTTC,CASSPWTDTAHYEQYF
15,TRBD1,.,TRBJ1-5,TRBV19,TGTGCCAGTAGTCGGGACAGGGGGCCCAATCAGCCCCAGCATTTT,CASSRDRGPNQPQHF
13,.,many,TRBJ2-7,TRBV3-1,TGTGCCAGCAGCCAGACCCAGAACTACGAGCAGTACTTC,CASSQTQNYEQYF
13,.,.,TRBJ2-7,TRBV19,TGTGCCAGTGCCATGGGGGGCCACTACGAGCAGTACTTC,CASAMGGHYEQYF
14,.,.,TRBJ2-7,TRBV4-1,TGCGCCAGCAGCCAAGAACGACAGGACTACGAGCAGTACTTC,CASSQERQDYEQYF
15,.,few,TRBJ2-2,TRBV25-1,TGTGCCAGCAGTGGGGGGACGGTTTTAACCGGGGAGCTGTTTTTT,CASSGGTVLTGELFF
15,TRBD1,.,TRBJ2-6,TRBV11-2,TGTGCCAGCAGCTCAACAGGGGTCGGGGCCAACGTCCTGACTTTC,CASSSTGVGANVLTF
14,.,many,TRBJ1-1,TRBV19,TGTGCCAGTAGTATAGATCATGGGAACACTGAAGCTTTCTTT,CASSIDHGNTEAFF
13,.,many,TRBJ1-1,TRBV6-4,TGTGCCAGCAGTGATGGGGCGAACACTGAAGCTTTCTTT,CASSDGANTEAFF
15,.,many,TRBJ1-3,TRBV15,TGTGCCACCGCGAGGGAGCCTACCTCTGGAAACACCATATATTTT,CATAREPTSGNTIYF
15,.,many,TRBJ1-2,TRBV5-1,TGCGCCAGCAGCTTGGAAGGGCAGACATACTATGGCTACACCTTC,CASSLEGQTYYGYTF
15,.,many,TRBJ1-5,TRBV6-1,TGTGCCAGCAGTGAAGCGGGAGGGGTTTATCAGCCCCAGCATTTT,CASSEAGGVYQPQHF
16,.,many,TRBJ2-5,TRBV27,TGTGCCAGCTGTAATACAGGGCACCCCAGGGGAGAGACCCAGTACTTC,CASCNTGHPRGETQYF
16,.,few,TRBJ1-5,TRBV4-1,TGCGCCAGCAGCCAAGATCTTAGCCAGGGAAGTCAGCCCCAGCATTTT,CASSQDLSQGSQPQHF
13,.,many,TRBJ2-7,TRBV12-3/TRBV12-4,TGTGCCAGCAACCGACGAGGGGGCTACGAGCAGTACTTC,CASNRRGGYEQYF
16,.,many,TRBJ2-7,TRBV5-1,TGCGCCAGCAGCGTGGGGGGTCAGGGACCTTACTACGAGCAGTACTTC,CASSVGGQGPYYEQYF
19,TRBD1,few,TRBJ2-7,TRBV11-2,TGTGCCAGCAGCGCACGTAGGGGATTACAGGGGAACGCATTAGGCGAGCAGTACTTC,CASSARRGLQGNALGEQYF
18,TRBD2,.,TRBJ2-5,TRBV4-1,TGCGCCAGCAGCCAAGATAATGTTCTAGCGGGGCTTCAAGAGACCCAGTACTTC,CASSQDNVLAGLQETQYF
14,TRBD1,many,TRBJ2-7,TRBV6-5,TGTGCCAGCATTTCCGGGACAGGGGTGGAGGAGCAGTACTTC,CASISGTGVEEQYF
14,.,many,TRBJ2-7,TRBV28,TGTGCCAGCAGTTTATTCGGCAGATCCTACGAGCAGTACTTC,CASSLFGRSYEQYF
12,.,.,TRBJ1-1,TRBV12-3/TRBV12-4,TGTACCAGCAGTTCGAGGGGAACTGAAGCTTTCTTT,CTSSSRGTEAFF
16,.,many,TRBJ2-5,TRBV6-1,TGTGCCAGCATAATCTGGACGTCCTCCCCGAAAGAGACCCAGTACTTC,CASIIWTSSPKETQYF
14,TRBD1,many,TRBJ2-5,TRBV30,TGTGCCTGGAGTGTACGACAGGGGAGAGAGACCCAGTACTTC,CAWSVRQGRETQYF
15,TRBD1,many,TRBJ1-2,TRBV5-1,TGCGCCAGCAGCTTTGACCAACAGGGGTCAGGGGGCTACACCTTC,CASSFDQQGSGGYTF
14,.,many,TRBJ1-2,TRBV9,TGTGCCAGCAGCACTGATCGGGGGGCGCGTGGCTACACCTTC,CASSTDRGARGYTF